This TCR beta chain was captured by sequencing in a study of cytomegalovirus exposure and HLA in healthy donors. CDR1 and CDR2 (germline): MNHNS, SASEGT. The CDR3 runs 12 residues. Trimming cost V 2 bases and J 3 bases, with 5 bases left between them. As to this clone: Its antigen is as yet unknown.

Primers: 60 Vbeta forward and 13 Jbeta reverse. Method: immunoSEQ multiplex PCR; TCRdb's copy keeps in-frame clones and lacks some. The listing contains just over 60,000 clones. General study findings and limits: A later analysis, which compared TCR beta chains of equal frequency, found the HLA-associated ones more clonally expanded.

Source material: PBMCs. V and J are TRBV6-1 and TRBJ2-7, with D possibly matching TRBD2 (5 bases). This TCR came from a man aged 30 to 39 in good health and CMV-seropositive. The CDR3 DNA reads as TGTGCCAGCAGTGAAACTAGCTACGAGCAGTACTTC. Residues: CASSETSYEQYF.